These 10 T cell receptor beta chains came from one sample sequenced in a study of CD4 T cells in relation to SARS-CoV-2 and coronaviruses. Which antigens these TCRs recognize remains unknown. The assay was immunoSEQ multiplex PCR, and TCRdb's table has in-frame clones only and misses some. In the table there are 41,000 or so clones, roughly 84% of which are singletons. The sequencing input was naive CD4+ T cells from PBMCs, cultured in vitro. Noted subset: naive CD4+ T cells isolated by negative enrichment. The receptors shown here come from an adult with COVID-19.

The V call is TRBV12-5, the J call TRBJ2-7; a possible D gene is TRBD2 (6 bases). The V and J ends lost 5 bases and 3 bases respectively, with 17 bases between them. There are 15 residues in the CDR3. The germline gives CDR1 LGHNT, CDR2 FRNRAP. The CDR3 protein is CASGRDPGLSYEQYF. The CDR3 nucleotides read TGTGCTAGTGGTCGCGACCCGGGACTGAGCTACGAGCAGTACTTC.

The V call is TRBV15, the J call TRBJ2-1; D is ambiguous. This CDR3 contains 16 residues. CDR1 LNHNV and CDR2 YYDKDF come from the germline V gene (reference sequence). V was cut by 5 bases and J by 7 bases, with 21 bases left in between. This chain's CDR3 is CATSQTITRIGNEQFF. The CDR3 bases are TGTGCCACCAGCCAAACGATTACACGCATAGGGAATGAGCAGTTCTTC. The full variable domain, in which reference TRBV15 and TRBJ2-1 provide the parts outside the CDR3, is DAMVIQNPRYQVTQFGKPVTLSCSQTLNHNVMYWYQQKSSQAPKLLFHYYDKDFNNEADTPDNFQSRRPNTSFCFLDIRSPGLGDTAMYLCATSQTITRIGNEQFFGPGTRLTVL.

DNA for the CDR3: TGTGCCAGCAGTTTATCAGCGCGAGGAGATGGCGAGCAGTACTTC. This gives the protein CASSLSARGDGEQYF. The V and J genes are TRBV27 and TRBJ2-7; D remains ambiguous. CDR3 size: 15 residues. V was trimmed by 0 bases and J by 6 bases, leaving 15 bases between them. The V gene's germline CDR1 is MNHEY and CDR2 SMNVEV (reference sequence).

The chain couples TRBV28 to TRBJ1-6, with a possible D match to TRBD1 (5 bases). Germline V gene data show CDR1 as MDHEN and CDR2 as SYDVKM. Between the trimmed V and J ends, which lost 6 bases and 9 bases, there was a span of 18 bases. The CDR3 covers 15 residues. The CDR3 DNA reads TGTGCCAGCAGGCGTACCGGGACGGGCGGTTCACCCCTCCACTTT. The encoded protein is CASRRTGTGGSPLHF.

The CDR3 loop reads CASLDRWNSPLHF. Written as DNA, the CDR3 is TGTGCCAGCCTAGACAGGTGGAATTCACCCCTCCACTTT. V usage is TRBV28 and J usage is TRBJ1-6; possible D gene TRBD1, 6 bases. The CDR3 covers 13 residues. Between the trimmed V and J ends, which lost 8 bases and 7 bases, there was a span of 12 bases. CDR1 is MDHEN, CDR2 SYDVKM, per germline.

This clone was seen a handful of times. The J gene is TRBJ1-5, the V gene TRBV28, with TRBD1 matching over 7 bases. Looked up from germline, CDR1 is MDHEN and CDR2 is SYDVKM. The CDR3 totals 15 residues. V shed 2 bases, J shed 5 bases, and the junction held 6 bases outside the gene matches. The CDR3 loop is CASSLRQGDYQPQHF. In DNA, the CDR3 is TGTGCCAGCAGTTTAAGGCAGGGGGACTATCAGCCCCAGCATTTT.

This chain joins TRBV27 and TRBJ2-7; D uncertain. The CDR3 contains 15 residues. In germline, CDR1 is MNHEY, CDR2 SMNVEV (reference sequence). Between the trimmed V and J ends, which lost 5 bases and 1 base, there was a span of 15 bases. The CDR3 here is CASSTLGRASYEQYF. The CDR3 coding sequence is TGTGCCAGCAGTACCCTGGGAAGAGCTTCCTACGAGCAGTACTTC.

The rearrangement joins TRBV18 to TRBJ2-1; no definite D call. The CDR3 contains 14 residues. Germline V gives CDR1 KGHSH, CDR2 LQKENI. The V gene lost 1 base and the J gene lost 5 bases, with 9 bases spanning the gap. The CDR3 sequence: CASSPQLSNNEQFF. In DNA form, the CDR3 reads TGTGCCAGCTCACCACAGCTCAGCAACAATGAGCAGTTCTTC.

V and J are TRBV6-5 and TRBJ2-1; 12 bases agree with TRBD2. V gave up 5 bases and J gave up 4 bases; unmatched junction bases: 3. The germline gives CDR1 MNHEY, CDR2 SVGAGI. The CDR3 extends over 15 amino acids. This CDR3 reads CASSQTSGGYNEQFF. In nucleotides, the CDR3 is TGTGCCAGCAGTCAGACTAGCGGGGGATACAATGAGCAGTTCTTC.

The gene calls are TRBV2 and TRBJ2-1, with D perhaps matching TRBD2 (5 bases). The ends were cut back, 6 bases at V and 0 bases at J, with 9 bases in the middle. From germline, CDR1 is SNHLY and CDR2 FYNNEI. This CDR3 region has 14 residues. DNA of the CDR3: TGTGCCAGCAGGGGAGCTATCTCCTACAATGAGCAGTTCTTC. This gives the protein CASRGAISYNEQFF. The full variable domain, in which reference TRBV2 and TRBJ2-1 provide the parts outside the CDR3, is EPEVTQTPSHQVTQMGQEVILRCVPISNHLYFYWYRQILGQKVEFLVSFYNNEISEKSEIFDDQFSVERPDGSNFTLKIRSTKLEDSAMYFCASRGAISYNEQFFGPGTRLTVL.